Following are 9 T cell receptor beta chains from one sample sequenced in a study of T cells in Graves' hyperthyroidism and ophthalmopathy. Amplified regions were TCR beta CDR3 sequences from RNA transcripts. A set of HTBI primers served as the primers for a first-round RT-PCR of the TCR CDR3. TCRdb ran MiXCR on the multiplex PCR reads and lists one entry per CDR3 protein. Of approximately 400,000 distinct CDR3 sequences listed, around 14% are singletons. The sequencing sample was made of blood. These receptors originate from a woman aged 18-29 years with Graves' hyperthyroidism.

Remarks on this clonotype: Given a much more abundant clone one base away, this may be a read error. The rearrangement links TRBV11-3 to TRBJ2-2; tentative D call: TRBD2 (5 bases). The CDR3 covers 15 residues. Germline V gives CDR1 SGHNT, CDR2 YENEEA. V shed 2 bases and J shed 7 bases, with 14 bases lying between them. Here the CDR3 DNA reads TGTGCCAGCAGCTTATTTCCCGGGAATTACGGGGAGCTGTTTTTT. Its translation is CASSLFPGNYGELFF.

This clonotype was recorded at least ten times. In DNA, the CDR3 is TGTGCCAGCAGCGTCCGGGGGCGCACAGATACGCAGTATTTT. This codes for CASSVRGRTDTQYF. The chain uses TRBV9 and TRBJ2-3; tentatively, D is TRBD1 or TRBD2 (6 bases each). Germline-derived CDR1 and CDR2 are SGDLS and YYNGEE. The V end was cut by 2 bases, the J end by 1 base, with 8 bases between. The CDR3 extends over 14 amino acids.

This clonotype showed up many times. The V call is TRBV5-1, the J call TRBJ1-1, with D possibly being TRBD1 (6 bases). CDR1 and CDR2 (germline): SGHRS, YFSETQ. V lost 2 bases and J 1 base, leaving 12 bases between the germline ends. CDR3 size: 15 residues. This chain's CDR3 is CASSFRGGPNTEAFF. The CDR3 DNA is TGCGCCAGCAGCTTTAGGGGGGGCCCGAACACTGAAGCTTTCTTT.

This clonotype was counted between two and nine times. This rearrangement joins TRBV7-8 to TRBJ2-7, with 7 bases identical to TRBD1. The CDR3 runs to 13 residues. Germline loops: CDR1 SGHVS, CDR2 FQNEAQ. Trimming cost V 1 base and J 8 bases; bases outside gene matches: 5. The CDR3 DNA sequence: TGTGCCAGCAGCTTAGATAGGGGGCAGAAGCAGTACTTC. Translated: CASSLDRGQKQYF.

The gene calls are TRBV10-1 and TRBJ1-3; the D gene is possibly TRBD1 (5 bases). The V end lost 6 bases, the J end lost 3 bases, and 18 bases lay between the germline ends. CDR1 WNHNN and CDR2 SYGVQD come from the germline V gene (reference sequence). This CDR3 comprises 16 residues. The CDR3 loop is CASSHLPDSFGNTIYF. The CDR3 bases are TGCGCCAGCAGCCACCTACCCGACAGCTTTGGAAACACCATATATTTT.

This clonotype has ten or more counts. The V and J genes are TRBV6-1 and TRBJ1-2; no reliable D call. CDR3 length: 15 amino acids. Germline V gene lookup returns CDR1 MNHNS and CDR2 SASEGT. V was shortened by 5 bases and J by 0 bases, with 13 bases between the two germline ends. CDR3: CASSSLGPTNYGYTF. The DNA for the CDR3 is TGTGCCAGCAGTTCCTTAGGGCCCACTAACTATGGCTACACCTTC.

This clonotype was seen repeatedly, ten times or more. The chain is built from TRBV6-1 and TRBJ1-6, with 8 positions matching TRBD1. Germline CDR1 and CDR2: MNHNS and SASEGT. This CDR3 contains 15 residues. With V trimmed by 7 bases and J by 9 bases, 11 bases remained unmatched. CDR3 sequence: CASTGQGFESSPLHF. The CDR3 DNA reads TGTGCCAGCACAGGACAGGGATTTGAAAGTTCACCCCTCCACTTT.

In this sample, this clonotype turned up a few times. The V and J genes are TRBV15 and TRBJ2-7, with TRBD2 as a possible D gene (6 bases). Germline values: CDR1 LNHNV, CDR2 YYDKDF (reference sequence). The CDR3 spans 13 residues. Trimming pared 6 bases from V and 2 bases from J, leaving 11 bases between. CDR3 DNA sequence: TGTGCCACCAGGAAGACGGGGGCCTACGAGCAGTACTTC. Translating it yields CATRKTGAYEQYF.

This clonotype was picked up many times. The chain is built from TRBV20-1 and TRBJ2-7; D call uncertain. This CDR3 is 13 amino acids long. The V and J ends lost 6 bases and 5 bases respectively, with 17 bases between them. The germline V gene encodes CDR1 DFQATT and CDR2 SNEGSKA (reference sequence). This CDR3 reads CSASSRVNDEQYF. The DNA for the CDR3 is TGCAGTGCCTCGTCCCGGGTCAACGACGAGCAGTACTTC.